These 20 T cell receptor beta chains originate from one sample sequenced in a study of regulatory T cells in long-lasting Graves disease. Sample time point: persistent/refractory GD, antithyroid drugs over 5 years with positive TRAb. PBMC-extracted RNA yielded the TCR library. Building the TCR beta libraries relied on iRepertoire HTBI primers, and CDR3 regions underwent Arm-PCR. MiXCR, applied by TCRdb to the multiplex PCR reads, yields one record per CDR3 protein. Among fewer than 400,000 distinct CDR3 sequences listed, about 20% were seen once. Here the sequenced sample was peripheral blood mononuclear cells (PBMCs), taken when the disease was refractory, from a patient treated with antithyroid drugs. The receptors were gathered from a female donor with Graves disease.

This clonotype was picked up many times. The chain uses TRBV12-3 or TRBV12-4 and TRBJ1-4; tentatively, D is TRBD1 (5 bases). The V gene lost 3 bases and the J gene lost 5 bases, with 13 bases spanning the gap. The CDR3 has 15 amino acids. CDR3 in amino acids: CASSFRGRRNEKLFF. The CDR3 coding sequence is TGTGCCAGCAGTTTCCGGGGACGTCGGAATGAAAAACTGTTTTTT.

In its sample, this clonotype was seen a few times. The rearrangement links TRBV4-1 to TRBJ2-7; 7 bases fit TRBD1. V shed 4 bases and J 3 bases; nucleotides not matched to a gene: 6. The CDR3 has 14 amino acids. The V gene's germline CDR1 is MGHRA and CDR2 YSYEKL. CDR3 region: CASSLPGQFYEQYF. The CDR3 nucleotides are TGCGCCAGCAGCCTACCGGGACAGTTCTACGAGCAGTACTTC.

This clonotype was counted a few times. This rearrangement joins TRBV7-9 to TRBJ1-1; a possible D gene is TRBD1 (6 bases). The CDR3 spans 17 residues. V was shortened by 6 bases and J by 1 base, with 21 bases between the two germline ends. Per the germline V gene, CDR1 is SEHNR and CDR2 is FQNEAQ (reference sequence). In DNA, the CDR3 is TGTGCCAGCAGTCTAAGTTTGGGGGGCCAGAAGAACACTGAAGCTTTCTTT. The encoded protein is CASSLSLGGQKNTEAFF.

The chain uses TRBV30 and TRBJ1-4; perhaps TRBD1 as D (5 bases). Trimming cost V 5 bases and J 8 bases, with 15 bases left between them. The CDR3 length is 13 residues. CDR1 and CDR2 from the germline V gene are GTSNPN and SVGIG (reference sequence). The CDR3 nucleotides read TGTGCCTGGGAAGGGAGGGGCGGCGAAAAACTGTTTTTT. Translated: CAWEGRGGEKLFF.

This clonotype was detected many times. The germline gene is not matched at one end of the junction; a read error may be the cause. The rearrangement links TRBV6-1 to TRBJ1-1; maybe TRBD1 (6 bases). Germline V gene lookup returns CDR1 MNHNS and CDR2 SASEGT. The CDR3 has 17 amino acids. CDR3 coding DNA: TGTGCCAGCAGTCCCTCCGGGACAAGGGCCCGGAACGCTGAAGCTTTCTTT. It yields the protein CASSPSGTRARNAEAFF.

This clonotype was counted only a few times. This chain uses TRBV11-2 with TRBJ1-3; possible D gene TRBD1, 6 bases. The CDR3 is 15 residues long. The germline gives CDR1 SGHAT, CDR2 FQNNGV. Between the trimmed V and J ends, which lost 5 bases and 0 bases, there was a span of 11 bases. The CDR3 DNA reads TGTGCCAGCAGCCGACAGGCGGACTCTGGAAACACCATATATTTT. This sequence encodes CASSRQADSGNTIYF.

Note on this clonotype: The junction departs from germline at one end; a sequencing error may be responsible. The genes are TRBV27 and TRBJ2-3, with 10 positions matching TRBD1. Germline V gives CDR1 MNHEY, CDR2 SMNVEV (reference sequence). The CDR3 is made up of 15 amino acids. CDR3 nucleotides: TGTGCCAGCAGGGTCCGGGACAGGGGTTCAGATACGCAGTATTTC. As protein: CASRVRDRGSDTQYF.

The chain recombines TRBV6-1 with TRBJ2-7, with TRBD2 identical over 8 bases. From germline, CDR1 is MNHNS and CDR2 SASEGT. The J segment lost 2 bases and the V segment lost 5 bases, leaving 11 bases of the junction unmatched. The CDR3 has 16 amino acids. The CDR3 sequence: CASSLSGGGPAYEQYF. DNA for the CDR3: TGTGCCAGCAGTCTTTCCGGCGGGGGGCCAGCCTACGAGCAGTACTTC.

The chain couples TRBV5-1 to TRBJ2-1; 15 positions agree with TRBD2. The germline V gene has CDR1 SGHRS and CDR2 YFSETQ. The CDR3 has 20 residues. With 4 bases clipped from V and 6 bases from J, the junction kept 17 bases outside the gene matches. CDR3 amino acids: CASSRLGLAGGTASSNEQFF. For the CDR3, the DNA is TGCGCCAGCAGCCGGCTAGGACTAGCGGGGGGGACGGCGTCGAGCAATGAGCAGTTCTTC.

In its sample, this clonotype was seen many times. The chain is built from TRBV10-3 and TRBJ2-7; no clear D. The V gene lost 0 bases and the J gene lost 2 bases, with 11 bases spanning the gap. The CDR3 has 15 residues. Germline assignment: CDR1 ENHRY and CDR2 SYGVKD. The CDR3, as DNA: TGTGCCATCAGTGAGTCTCTCCTCATCCCCTACGAGCAGTACTTC. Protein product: CAISESLLIPYEQYF.

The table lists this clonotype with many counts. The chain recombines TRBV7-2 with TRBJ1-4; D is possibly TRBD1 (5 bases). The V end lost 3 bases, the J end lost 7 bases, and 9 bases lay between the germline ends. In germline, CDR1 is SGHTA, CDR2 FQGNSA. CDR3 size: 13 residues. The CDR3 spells CASSLGEREKLFF. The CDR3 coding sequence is TGTGCCAGCAGCTTGGGGGAACGTGAAAAACTGTTTTTT.

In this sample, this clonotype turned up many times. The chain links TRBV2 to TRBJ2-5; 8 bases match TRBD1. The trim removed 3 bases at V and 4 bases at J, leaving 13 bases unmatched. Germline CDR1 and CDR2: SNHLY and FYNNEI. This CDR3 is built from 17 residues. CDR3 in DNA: TGTGCCAGCAGTGACCGGCCCCTGGACAGGGCGGGAGAGACCCAGTACTTC. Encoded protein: CASSDRPLDRAGETQYF.

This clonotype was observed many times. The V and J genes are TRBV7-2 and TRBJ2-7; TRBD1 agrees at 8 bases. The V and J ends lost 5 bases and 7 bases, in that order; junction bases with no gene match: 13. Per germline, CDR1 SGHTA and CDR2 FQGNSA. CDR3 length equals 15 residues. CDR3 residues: CASSPFATGVYEQYF. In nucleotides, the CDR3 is TGTGCCAGCAGCCCCTTTGCGACAGGGGTTTATGAGCAGTACTTC. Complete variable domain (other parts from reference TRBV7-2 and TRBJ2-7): GAGVSQSPSNKVTEKGKDVELRCDPISGHTALYWYRQSLGQGLEFLIYFQGNSAPDKSGLPSDRFSAERTGGSVSTLTIQRTQQEDSAVYLCASSPFATGVYEQYFGPGTRLTVT.

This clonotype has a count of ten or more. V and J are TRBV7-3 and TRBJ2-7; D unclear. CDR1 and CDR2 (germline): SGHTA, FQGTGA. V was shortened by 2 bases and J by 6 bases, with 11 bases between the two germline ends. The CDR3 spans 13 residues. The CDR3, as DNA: TGTGCCAGCAGCTTAGTCGCCAGTTCCGAGCAGTACTTC. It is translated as CASSLVASSEQYF.

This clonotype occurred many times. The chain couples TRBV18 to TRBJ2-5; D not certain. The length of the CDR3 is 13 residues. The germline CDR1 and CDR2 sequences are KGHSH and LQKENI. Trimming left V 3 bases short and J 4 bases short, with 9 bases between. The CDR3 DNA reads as TGTGCCAGCTCACCGCCGAGTTCAGAGACCCAGTACTTC. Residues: CASSPPSSETQYF.

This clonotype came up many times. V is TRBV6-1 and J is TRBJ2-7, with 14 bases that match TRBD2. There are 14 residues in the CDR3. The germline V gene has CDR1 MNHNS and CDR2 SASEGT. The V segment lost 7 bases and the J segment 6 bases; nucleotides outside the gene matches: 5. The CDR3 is CASNQGLAGGEQYF. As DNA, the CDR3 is TGTGCCAGCAATCAAGGACTAGCGGGAGGCGAGCAGTACTTC.

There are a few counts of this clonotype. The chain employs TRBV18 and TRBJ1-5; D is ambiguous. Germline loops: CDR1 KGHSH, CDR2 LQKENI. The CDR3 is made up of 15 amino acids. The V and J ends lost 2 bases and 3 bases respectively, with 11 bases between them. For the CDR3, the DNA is TGTGCCAGCTCACCAGGAGGGCATAACAATCAGCCCCAGCATTTT. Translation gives CASSPGGHNNQPQHF. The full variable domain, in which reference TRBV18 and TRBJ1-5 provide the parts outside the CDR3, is NAGVMQNPRHLVRRRGQEARLRCSPMKGHSHVYWYRQLPEEGLKFMVYLQKENIIDESGMPKERFSAEFPKEGPSILRIQQVVRGDSAAYFCASSPGGHNNQPQHFGDGTRLSIL.

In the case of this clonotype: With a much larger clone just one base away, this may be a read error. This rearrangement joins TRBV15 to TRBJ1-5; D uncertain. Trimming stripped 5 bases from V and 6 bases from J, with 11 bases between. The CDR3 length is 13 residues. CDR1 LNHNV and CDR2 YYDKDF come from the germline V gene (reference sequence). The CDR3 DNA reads TGTGCCACCAGCCCTCAGGTCACTCAGCCCCAGCATTTT. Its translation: CATSPQVTQPQHF.

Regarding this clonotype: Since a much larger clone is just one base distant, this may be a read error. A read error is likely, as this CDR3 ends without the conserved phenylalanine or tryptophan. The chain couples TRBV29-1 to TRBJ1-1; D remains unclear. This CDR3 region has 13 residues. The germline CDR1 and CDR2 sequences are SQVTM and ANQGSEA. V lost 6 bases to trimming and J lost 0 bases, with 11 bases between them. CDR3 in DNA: TGCAGCGTGCGACCGCTGATGAACACTGAAGCTTTCTCT. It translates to CSVRPLMNTEAFS.

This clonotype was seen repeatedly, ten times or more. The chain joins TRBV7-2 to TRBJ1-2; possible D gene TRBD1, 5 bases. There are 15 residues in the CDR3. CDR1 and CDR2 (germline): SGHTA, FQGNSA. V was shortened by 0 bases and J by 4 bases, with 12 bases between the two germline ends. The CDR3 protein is CASSLAPGRAYGYTF. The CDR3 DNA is TGTGCCAGCAGCTTAGCGCCGGGCAGGGCCTATGGCTACACCTTC.